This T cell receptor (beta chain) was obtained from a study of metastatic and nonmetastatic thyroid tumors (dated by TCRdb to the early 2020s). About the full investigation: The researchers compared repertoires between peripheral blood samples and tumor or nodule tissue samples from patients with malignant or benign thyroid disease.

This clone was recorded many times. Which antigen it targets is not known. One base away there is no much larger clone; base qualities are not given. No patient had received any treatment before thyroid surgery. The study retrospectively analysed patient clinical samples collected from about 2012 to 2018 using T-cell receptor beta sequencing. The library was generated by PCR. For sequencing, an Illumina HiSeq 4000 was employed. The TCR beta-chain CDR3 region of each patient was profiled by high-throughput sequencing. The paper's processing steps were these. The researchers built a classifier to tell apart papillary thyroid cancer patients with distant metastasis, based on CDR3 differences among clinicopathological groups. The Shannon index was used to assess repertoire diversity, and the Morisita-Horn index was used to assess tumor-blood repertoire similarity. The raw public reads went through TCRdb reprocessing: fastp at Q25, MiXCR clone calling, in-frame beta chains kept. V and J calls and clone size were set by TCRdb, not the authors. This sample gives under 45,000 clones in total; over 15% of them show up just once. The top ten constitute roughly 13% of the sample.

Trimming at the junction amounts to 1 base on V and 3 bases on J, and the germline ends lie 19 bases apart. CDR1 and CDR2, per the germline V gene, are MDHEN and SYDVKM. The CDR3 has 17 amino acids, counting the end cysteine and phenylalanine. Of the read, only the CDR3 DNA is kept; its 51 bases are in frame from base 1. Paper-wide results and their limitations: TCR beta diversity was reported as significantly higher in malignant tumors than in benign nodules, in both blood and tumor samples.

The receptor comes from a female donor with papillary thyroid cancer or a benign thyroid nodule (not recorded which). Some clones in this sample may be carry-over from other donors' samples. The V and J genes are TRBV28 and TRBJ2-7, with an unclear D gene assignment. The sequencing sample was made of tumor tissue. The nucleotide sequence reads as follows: TGTGCCAGCAGTTTATTTGAGTTACCGGGCGGAGACTACGAGCAGTACTTC. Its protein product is CASSLFELPGGDYEQYF.